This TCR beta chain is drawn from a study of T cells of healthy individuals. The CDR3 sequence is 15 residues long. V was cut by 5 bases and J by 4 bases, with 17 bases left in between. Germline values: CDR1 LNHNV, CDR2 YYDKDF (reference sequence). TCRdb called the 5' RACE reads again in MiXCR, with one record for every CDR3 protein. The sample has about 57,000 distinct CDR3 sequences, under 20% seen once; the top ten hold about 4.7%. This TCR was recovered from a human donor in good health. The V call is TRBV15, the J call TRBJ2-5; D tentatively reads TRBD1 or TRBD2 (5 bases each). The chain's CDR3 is CATSGIMGEPETQYF. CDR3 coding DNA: TGTGCCACCAGCGGAATCATGGGGGAACCAGAGACCCAGTACTTC.